Listed here are 5 T cell receptor beta chains from one sample, sequenced in a study of T cells in Graves' hyperthyroidism and ophthalmopathy. The CDR3 regions of TCR beta were amplified from RNA transcripts. The HTBI primer set served for first-round RT-PCR of the TCR CDR3. TCRdb passed the multiplex PCR reads through MiXCR, listing each CDR3 protein once. The sample shows approximately 210,000 distinct CDR3 sequences, roughly 18% of them seen only once. The source material was blood. The receptors here all came from a man aged 50-59 years with Graves' hyperthyroidism.

This clonotype was detected a few times. The rearrangement joins TRBV27 to TRBJ2-1; a weak D match, TRBD2 (6 bases). The CDR3 totals 15 residues. CDR1 MNHEY and CDR2 SMNVEV come from the germline V gene (reference sequence). Trimming took 2 bases from V and 4 from J, leaving 12 bases between them. CDR3 sequence: CASSLRGIRYNEQFF. In DNA, the CDR3 is TGTGCCAGCAGTTTACGGGGGATTCGGTACAATGAGCAGTTCTTC.

This clonotype was seen more than once but under ten times. DNA of the CDR3: TGCGCCAGCAGCTTGGCAGGGACTAGCGGGAGTGTTACCGGGGAGCTGTTTTTT. Translated, it gives CASSLAGTSGSVTGELFF. This chain connects TRBV5-1 to TRBJ2-2; TRBD2 aligns across 14 bases. Germline CDR1 is SGHRS and CDR2 is YFSETQ. J gave up 5 bases and V 0 bases, and 6 bases lay outside the gene matches. This CDR3 contains 18 residues.

This clonotype has ten or more counts. The V and J genes are TRBV20-1 and TRBJ2-1; D call uncertain. The CDR3 is made up of 15 amino acids. Looked up from germline, CDR1 is DFQATT and CDR2 is SNEGSKA (reference sequence). The ends were cut back, 0 bases at V and 0 bases at J, with 9 bases in the middle. The CDR3 sequence is CSARDWSSSYNEQFF. As DNA, the CDR3 is TGCAGTGCTAGAGATTGGAGCAGCTCCTACAATGAGCAGTTCTTC.

The rearrangement links TRBV28 to TRBJ2-7, with D possibly matching TRBD1 (5 bases). Between the trimmed V and J ends, which lost 2 bases and 12 bases, there was a span of 14 bases. CDR3 length: 12 residues. Germline V gene lookup returns CDR1 MDHEN and CDR2 SYDVKM. CDR3 bases: TGTGCCAGCAGTTTACAAAGGAAAGGGGTGTACTTC. It yields the protein CASSLQRKGVYF. Complete variable domain (other parts from reference TRBV28 and TRBJ2-7): DVKVTQSSRYLVKRTGEKVFLECVQDMDHENMFWYRQDPGLGLRLIYFSYDVKMKEKGDIPEGYSVSREKKERFSLILESASTNQTSMYLCASSLQRKGVYFGPGTRLTVT.

This clonotype was found many times. This rearrangement joins TRBV28 to TRBJ1-2, with a weak D call TRBD1 (6 bases). The CDR3 has 14 residues. Germline CDR1 MDHEN, CDR2 SYDVKM. Trimming stripped 6 bases from V and 3 bases from J, with 14 bases between. The CDR3 coding sequence is TGTGCCAGCAGATTACGACAGGATGACTATGGCTACACCTTC. Translation gives CASRLRQDDYGYTF.